Reported below is one T cell receptor beta chain. What it binds is not known. The entry originates in a study of long-term antiretroviral therapy in people with HIV. Overall study context: The 2015 immediate-ART recommendation came about a decade after the earliest samples.

Running of the v3.0 immunoSEQ assay took place at survey level. Produced via immunoSEQ multiplex PCR; TCRdb's table is partial and in-frame only. The sample shows more than 15,000 clones, 70% to 85% of them seen only once. Findings of the study overall: ART adherence, viral resistance and therapy changes went unrecorded. The range of CDR3 lengths in HIV repertoires proved narrower than that found in controls.

This CDR3 has 12 residues. Trimming took 6 bases from V and 2 from J, leaving 4 bases between them. Germline-derived CDR1 and CDR2 are SGHVS and FNYEAQ. The sequenced sample was unsorted PBMCs, obtained 1.5 years before starting antiretroviral therapy. The clonotype originates from a woman between 50 and 59 years old with HIV. The chain employs TRBV7-6 and TRBJ2-2, with D uncertain. CDR3 loop: CASRGNTGELFF. The DNA of the CDR3 is TGTGCCAGCAGGGGAAACACCGGGGAGCTGTTTTTT.